This T cell receptor (beta chain) appears in the sequencing data of a study of control samples from healthy donors and cancer patients. Profiled with immunoSEQ multiplex PCR; TCRdb holds only in-frame clones, not every one. This sample yields about 160,000 clones, of which nearly 96% are seen a single time; 1% belongs to the top ten. Germline V CDR1 and CDR2: KGHDR, SFDVKD. The ends were cut back, 3 bases at V and 0 bases at J, with 14 bases in the middle. This CDR3 comprises 17 residues. The specimen was blood. The clonotype comes from a woman in her 30s in good health. The chain joins TRBV24-1 to TRBJ2-1; D ambiguous. The CDR3: CATSDPTPKGSYNEQFF. DNA for the CDR3: TGTGCCACCAGTGATCCCACCCCAAAAGGCTCCTACAATGAGCAGTTCTTC.